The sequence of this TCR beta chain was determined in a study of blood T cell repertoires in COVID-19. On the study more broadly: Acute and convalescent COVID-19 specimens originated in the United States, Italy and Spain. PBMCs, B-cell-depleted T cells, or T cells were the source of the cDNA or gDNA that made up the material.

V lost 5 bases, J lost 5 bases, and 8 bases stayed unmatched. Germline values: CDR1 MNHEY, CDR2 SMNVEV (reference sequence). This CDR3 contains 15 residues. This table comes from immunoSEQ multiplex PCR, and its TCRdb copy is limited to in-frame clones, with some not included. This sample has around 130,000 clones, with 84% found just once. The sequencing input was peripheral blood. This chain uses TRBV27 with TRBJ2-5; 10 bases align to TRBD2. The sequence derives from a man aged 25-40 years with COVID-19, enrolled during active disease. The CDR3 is CASSGTSVVGETQYF. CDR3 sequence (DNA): TGTGCCAGCAGTGGGACTAGCGTAGTGGGGGAGACCCAGTACTTC.